The 26 T cell receptor beta chains below come from one sample, sequenced in a study of tumor-infiltrating lymphocytes in primary liver carcinoma. The authors made TCR beta cDNA from approximately 490 ng total RNA with a constant-region primer. Modified slightly, ARM-PCR produced TCR beta libraries over three nested multiplex PCR rounds. The first two PCR rounds used TRBV1-TRBV30 primers with a Cbeta primer, 10 cycles each. TCRdb processed the multiplex PCR reads anew with MiXCR; each CDR3 protein has one entry. The sample lists approximately 190,000 distinct CDR3 sequences; 70% to 90% were seen once. DNA and RNA were both co-extracted from about 19-30 mg of bulk tissue that had not been sorted. The sequenced sample was tumor tissue from primary liver carcinoma. The receptor set was obtained from a man aged 35 to 55 with primary liver carcinoma and hepatitis B virus infection.

For this clonotype: This clone may be a read error of a much larger clone one base away. The chain employs TRBV4-3 and TRBJ1-1, with D unresolved. The CDR3 has 13 residues. Germline V CDR1 and CDR2: LGHNA, YSLEER. The CDR3 protein is CTSSRYMNTEAFF. The DNA of the CDR3 is TGCACCAGCAGCCGATACATGAACACTGAAGCTTTCTTT.

Note on this clonotype: The junction differs from germline at one of its ends, possibly a read error. The gene calls are TRBV11-1 and TRBJ2-1; 12 nucleotides agree with TRBD2. Germline CDR1 is SGHAT and CDR2 is FQDESV (reference sequence). The CDR3 is made up of 17 amino acids. The DNA for the CDR3 is TGTGCCAGCAACTCCCCCTTGACTAGCGGGAGTCGAAATGAGCAGTTCTTT. Translated, it gives CASNSPLTSGSRNEQFF.

This clonotype was seen a few times. This clone may be a read error of a much larger clone one base away. The chain couples TRBV5-4 to TRBJ2-1, with D uncertain. The CDR3 contains 11 residues. CDR1 is SGHNT, CDR2 YYREEE, per germline (reference sequence). As DNA, the CDR3 is TGTGTCAGCAGCCGGTCCAATGAGCAGTTCTTC. Translating gives CVSSRSNEQFF.

A remark on this clonotype: Germline is not matched at one junction end, which may reflect a read error. The chain has TRBV14 and TRBJ2-1, with unresolved D. This CDR3 spans 12 amino acids. Germline loops: CDR1 SGHDN, CDR2 FVKESK. The CDR3 coding sequence is TGTACCAGCAGCCTTACAGTTTCCCGGCCGTTTTTC. Translated: CTSSLTVSRPFF.

This clonotype was seen a handful of times. The CDR3 bases are TGTGCCAGCAGCCTTGGGAATCAGCCCCAGCATTTT. It codes for CASSLGNQPQHF. The chain has TRBV25-1 and TRBJ1-5; no clear D gene. CDR3 length: 12 amino acids. CDR1 MGHDK and CDR2 SYGVNS come from the germline V gene. V was trimmed by 6 bases and J by 4 bases, leaving 7 bases between them.

Note on this clonotype: No conserved phenylalanine or tryptophan ends this CDR3, so it is likely a read error. The rearrangement uses TRBV12-3 or TRBV12-4 and TRBJ2-3; TRBD2 aligns across 11 bases. CDR3 length equals 16 residues. V lost 9 bases and J lost 0; bases outside the gene matches: 8. In DNA, the CDR3 is TGTGCCAGGAGCCGTCGGACTAGCGGGAGCACAGATACGCAGTATTCT. It specifies CARSRRTSGSTDTQYS.

Concerning this clonotype itself: Given a much more abundant clone one base away, this may be a read error. This chain joins TRBV28 and TRBJ1-4; weak D call: TRBD1 (5 bases). V was trimmed by 5 bases and J by 3 bases, leaving 13 bases between them. The CDR3 sequence is 15 residues long. Germline V gene data show CDR1 as MDHEN and CDR2 as SYDVKM. The CDR3 spells CASSLGRGANEKLFF. The DNA of the CDR3 is TGTGCCAGCAGTCTCGGACGGGGCGCTAATGAAAAACTGTTTTTT.

About this clonotype itself: One end of the junction does not line up with germline, which may come from a read error. The chain links TRBV11-3 to TRBJ2-1, with D hard to call. Germline loops: CDR1 SGHNT, CDR2 YENEEA. This CDR3 region has 14 residues. CDR3 protein: CASSLGYTNNEQSF. The DNA of the CDR3 is TGTGCCAGCAGCTTAGGCTACACGAACAATGAGCAGTCCTTC.

This clonotype was seen a single time. An end of the junction differs from the germline gene, which may be a read error. The genes are TRBV5-4 and TRBJ2-7, with a tentative D call TRBD1 (5 bases). Germline V CDR1 and CDR2: SGHNT, YYREEE (reference sequence). CDR3 length: 13 amino acids. CDR3 region: CDSSLQELNEQYF. The CDR3, as DNA: TGTGACAGCAGCTTACAGGAGCTGAACGAGCAGTACTTC.

This chain joins TRBV4-1 and TRBJ2-7; D is unresolved. This CDR3 contains 14 residues. V lost 10 bases to trimming and J lost 5 bases, with 21 bases between them. Germline V gene lookup returns CDR1 MGHRA and CDR2 YSYEKL. In DNA, the CDR3 is TGCGCCATCAGTCAAGAGACCCCTGTTGACGAGCAGTACTTC. Its translation: CAISQETPVDEQYF.

Note on this clonotype: One end of the junction is discordant with germline, which a read error may explain. The genes are TRBV14 and TRBJ2-1, with 7 positions matching TRBD2. In germline, CDR1 is SGHDN, CDR2 FVKESK. This CDR3 region has 13 residues. CDR3 sequence reads: CTSNPREVGEQFF. For the CDR3, the DNA is TGTACCAGCAACCCCCGGGAGGTCGGGGAGCAGTTCTTC.

V usage is TRBV28 and J usage is TRBJ1-4; possibly TRBD1 for D (5 bases). Trimming removed 9 bases from V and 4 bases from J, with 21 bases in between. The CDR3 extends over 16 amino acids. In germline, CDR1 is MDHEN, CDR2 SYDVKM. The CDR3 spells CARSGASTDLNEKLFF. CDR3 in DNA: TGTGCCAGAAGCGGAGCCTCGACAGACCTTAATGAAAAACTGTTTTTT.

This rearrangement joins TRBV4-1 to TRBJ2-7; D is undetermined. The CDR3 consists of 14 residues. Germline CDR1 is MGHRA and CDR2 is YSYEKL. Trimming cost V 2 bases and J 0 bases, with 8 bases left between them. The CDR3 nucleotides read TGCGCCAGCAGCCAATTGGTCTACTCCTACGAGCAGTACTTC. It encodes CASSQLVYSYEQYF.

Note on this clonotype: A read error may account for a junction end that differs from germline. The chain employs TRBV11-2 and TRBJ1-2, with D unresolved. CDR1 is SGHAT, CDR2 FQNNGV, per germline. The CDR3 totals 16 residues. Here the CDR3 reads CDSSLYSVAYSRGYTF. In DNA, the CDR3 is TGTGATAGCAGCTTATATTCGGTAGCCTATTCTCGAGGCTACACATTC.

The chain is built from TRBV6-1 and TRBJ2-2; D gene unclear. CDR3 length: 15 residues. V was cut by 5 bases and J by 10 bases, with 20 bases left in between. In germline, CDR1 is MNHNS, CDR2 SASEGT. In DNA, the CDR3 is TGTGCCAGCAGTCAACGGTGGTGGCTCGCCGAGGAGCTGTTTTTT. Amino acid sequence: CASSQRWWLAEELFF.

As concerns this clonotype: The conserved phenylalanine or tryptophan is not found at the CDR3 terminus, so this likely reflects a read error. The DNA is omitted, as the CDR3 cannot be located on it reliably, and the CDR3 follows TCRdb's listing. The J gene is TRBJ2-4, the V gene TRBV11-2. The CDR3 is 15 residues long, counting both termini. CDR1 and CDR2 from the germline V gene are SGHAT and FQNNGV. CDR3 protein: CANTTSAVAKNIQCL.

This clonotype appeared once. Sequence at one end of the junction differs from germline and may be a read error. The chain combines TRBV5-4 with TRBJ1-6; unclear D gene. CDR1 and CDR2 (germline): SGHNT, YYREEE (reference sequence). CDR3 length equals 16 residues. The CDR3 sequence: CTSSTAAGSRASPLHF. CDR3 DNA sequence: TGTACCAGCAGCACCGCAGCGGGGTCGAGGGCTTCACCCCTGCACTTT.

As concerns this clonotype: The junction shows a germline mismatch at one end, possibly a read error. J is TRBJ2-2 and V is TRBV4-1, with 8 bases that match TRBD2. Germline lookup yields CDR1 MGHRA and CDR2 YSYEKL. This CDR3 is 17 amino acids long. The CDR3 coding sequence is TGCCCCAGCAGCCAAGATAGAGCGGGAGCAAACACCGGGGAGCTGTTTTTT. This sequence encodes CPSSQDRAGANTGELFF.

The J gene is TRBJ2-2, the V gene TRBV11-1; a possible D gene is TRBD1 (5 bases). This CDR3 region has 15 residues. Germline values: CDR1 SGHAT, CDR2 FQDESV (reference sequence). The V and J ends lost 7 bases and 7 bases respectively, with 19 bases between them. The CDR3 DNA sequence: TGTGCCAGCAACTATACAGGACCTTTCCTCGGGGAGCTGTTTTTT. Translated: CASNYTGPFLGELFF.

About this clonotype itself: One junction end disagrees with the germline gene, perhaps due to a read error. This chain joins TRBV7-9 and TRBJ2-7; 7 bases match TRBD1. CDR3 length: 12 amino acids. CDR1 SEHNR and CDR2 FQNEAQ come from the germline V gene (reference sequence). In DNA form, the CDR3 reads TGTGCCAGCAGCCGGGGACAGAGCGAGCAGTATTTC. Its translation is CASSRGQSEQYF.

Turning to this clonotype: An end of the junction does not agree with germline; a read error may underlie this. The V and J genes are TRBV29-1 and TRBJ2-3; D ambiguous. This CDR3 spans 13 amino acids. In germline, CDR1 is SQVTM, CDR2 ANQGSEA. Here the CDR3 reads CNVGQIRADTRYF. The CDR3 coding sequence is TGCAACGTTGGTCAGATTCGGGCAGATACGCGGTATTTT.

Note on this clonotype: Germline and junction disagree at one end, which may indicate a read error. The J gene is TRBJ2-2, the V gene TRBV28; D not certain. CDR1 is MDHEN, CDR2 SYDVKM, per germline. CDR3 size: 12 residues. The CDR3 coding sequence is TGTGCCAGCAGTTTGAGGATCGGAGAGCTGGTTTTT. It yields the protein CASSLRIGELVF.

For this clonotype: The junction shows a germline mismatch at one end, possibly a read error. J is TRBJ2-2 and V is TRBV5-4, with a tentative D call TRBD2 (6 bases). CDR3 length: 14 amino acids. Looked up from germline, CDR1 is SGHNT and CDR2 is YYREEE (reference sequence). The CDR3 nucleotides read TGTGCCAACAGCTGGGGACTTTTAACCGGGGAGCTGTTCTTC. Translation: CANSWGLLTGELFF.

Comment on this clonotype: A junction boundary mismatches the germline segment, possibly from a read error. The chain employs TRBV30 and TRBJ1-1, with D maybe TRBD1 (5 bases). Germline V gives CDR1 GTSNPN, CDR2 SVGIG (reference sequence). The CDR3 has 15 residues. The CDR3 DNA sequence: TGTGCCTGGAGTCTAGCGGGACTTGGGAACACTGAAGTTTTCTTT. As protein: CAWSLAGLGNTEVFF.

In its sample, this clonotype was seen once. The CDR3 end shows no conserved phenylalanine or tryptophan, and so a read error is likely. This sequence joins TRBV29-1 and TRBJ1-1; D not resolved. This CDR3 has 15 residues. CDR1 and CDR2 from the germline V gene are SQVTM and ANQGSEA. This CDR3 is CSIGGGWGMNTQAFL. The CDR3 DNA reads as TGCAGCATTGGTGGAGGATGGGGTATGAACACTCAAGCTTTCCTT.

Remarks on this clonotype: Compared with germline, one end of the junction differs, possibly owing to a read error. The rearrangement links TRBV6-6 to TRBJ1-1; no reliable D call. The CDR3 has 14 amino acids. CDR1 and CDR2 (germline): MNHNY, SVGAGI (reference sequence). The CDR3 loop is CASSYHGGNTEDFF. As DNA, the CDR3 is TGTGCCAGTAGTTACCACGGAGGGAACACTGAAGATTTCTTT.